This TCR beta chain was recorded in a study of shared clonotypes between healthy human individuals (dated by TCRdb to 2019 to 2021). About the full investigation: The cohort included three men and a couple of women between 18 and 49 years of age. Blood TCR repertoires of several healthy adults were deeply sequenced to estimate repertoire size and the extent of clonotype sharing between individuals. Between about 0.8 and 9.5 billion PBMCs per donor were obtained by leukapheresis. To increase sequencing depth and limit assay-specific biases, TCR repertoire library preparation and sequencing were carried out by different laboratories using diverse techniques.

Using the deep immunoSEQ assay, TCR CDR3 regions were amplified from genomic DNA by multiplex PCR. For each cell subset, the extracted genomic DNA was distributed evenly across all wells of several immunoSEQ 96-well plates, and each plate served as one replicate. For unsorted PBMC, 300 ng genomic DNA, equal to 30,000 or so T cell genomes, was loaded into each replicate PCR. Ten immunoSEQ deep assay plates were used to sequence the unsorted PBMC genomic DNA. The purified libraries were quantified using a Qubit 3.0 fluorometer, sized with a Bioanalyzer 2100, and then quantified again using the KAPA Library Quantification kit. A separate single-read 150-cycle Illumina NextSeq 550 flow cell was used to sequence each immunoSEQ 96-well plate. Per the source publication's procedure: Because only junctional sequences without quality scores were contained in the immunoSEQ output, filtering matching that applied to full-length reads could not be performed. Sequences were annotated with PyIR, a Python wrapper for IgBLAST v1.9, and V/J genes and CDR3 were assigned using IMGT germline references. Any read was removed if the V/J assignment was weak (E-value above 1e-6), the CDR3 was missing, or the read contained stop codons, out-of-frame junctions, or ambiguous translated residues. A V3J clonotype was defined by an identical inferred V gene, J gene, and CDR3 amino acid sequence. The percentage overlap between two repertoires was calculated by dividing the number of shared unique clonotypes by the size of the smaller repertoire. RTK rarefaction, the Chao1 estimator, and Recon v2.1 estimates of unobserved clonotypes were used to assess repertoire richness. Drawn from immuneACCESS, this table holds only the in-frame rearrangements with V and J called that TCRdb kept. Clones are partly lost; checked studies trace under half to an unresolved V gene and leave the rest unexplained. Clone size and the V and J calls come from that table; the DNA yielded D and trimming. Here the sample has a few hundred thousand clones; around 77% occur a single time. The ten largest clones capture around 11% of the sample.

The donors were healthy, HIV-negative adults with no recently reported acute infections or vaccinations. Only Caucasian adults living in Nashville, Tennessee, USA were represented among the donors. For unsorted samples, about 90 million PBMCs were counted and genomic DNA was extracted with the QIAamp DNA Blood Mini kit. Blood was obtained by leukapheresis, after which PBMCs were separated by Ficoll-Histopaque density gradient centrifugation and cryopreserved in liquid nitrogen vapor phase. Study-wide findings and limitations: Pairwise subsampling led to the expectation that sequencing depth would affect the degree of clonotype sharing among donors. Sampling was restricted to blood, and TCR repertoires in tissues likely differ from the TCR repertoires found in blood. The genetic and exposure-history diversity represented was limited by the small number of donors.

CDR1 and CDR2, looked up from the germline V gene (reference sequence), are PRHDT and FYEKMQ. The junction carries 19 bases between V and J, which are trimmed by 7 bases and 0 bases respectively. The CDR3 covers 17 residues, taking in both the cysteine and the phenylalanine. The retained sequence is limited to the CDR3, 51 bases, with the frame set at the first base. This clone came up a few times. Its antigen is still unknown. It has no much larger one-base neighbor in the sample; base qualities were not kept. This TCR was recovered from a woman aged 40 to 50 in good health. Some clones in this sample may be carry-over from other donors' samples. What was sequenced was PBMCs. The V and J segments used are TRBV13 and TRBJ1-3, and the D gene may be TRBD1, 5 bases matching. The sequenced DNA is TGTGCCAGCAAAGGATTCTTGGACACCAGCTCTGGAAACACCATATATTTT. The encoded protein is CASKGFLDTSSGNTIYF.